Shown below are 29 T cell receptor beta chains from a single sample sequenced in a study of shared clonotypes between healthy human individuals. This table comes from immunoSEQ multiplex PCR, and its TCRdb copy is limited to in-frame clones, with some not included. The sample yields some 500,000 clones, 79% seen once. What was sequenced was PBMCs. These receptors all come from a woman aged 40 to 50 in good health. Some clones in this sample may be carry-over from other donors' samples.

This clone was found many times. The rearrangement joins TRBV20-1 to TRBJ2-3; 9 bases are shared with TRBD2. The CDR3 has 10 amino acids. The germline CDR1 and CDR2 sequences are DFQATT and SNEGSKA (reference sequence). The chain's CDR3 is CSLGTSLQYF. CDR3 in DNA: TGCAGCCTGGGGACTAGCTTGCAGTATTTT.

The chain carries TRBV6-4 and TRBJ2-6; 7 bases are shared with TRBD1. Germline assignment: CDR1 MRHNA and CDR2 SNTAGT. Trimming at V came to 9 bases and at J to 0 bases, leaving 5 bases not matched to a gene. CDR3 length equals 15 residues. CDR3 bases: TGTGCCAGTTCCCGGGACAGCTCTGGGGCCAACGTCCTGACTTTC. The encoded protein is CASSRDSSGANVLTF.

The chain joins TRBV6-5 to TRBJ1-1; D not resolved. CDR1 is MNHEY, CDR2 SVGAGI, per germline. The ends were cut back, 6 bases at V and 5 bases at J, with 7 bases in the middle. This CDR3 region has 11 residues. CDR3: CASSGRTEAFF. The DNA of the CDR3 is TGTGCCAGCAGCGGCCGTACTGAAGCTTTCTTT.

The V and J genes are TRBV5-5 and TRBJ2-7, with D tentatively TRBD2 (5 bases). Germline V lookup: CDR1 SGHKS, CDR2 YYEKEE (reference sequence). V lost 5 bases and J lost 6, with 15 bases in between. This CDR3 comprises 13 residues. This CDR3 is CASSMRESAEQYF. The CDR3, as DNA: TGTGCCAGCAGTATGAGGGAATCGGCCGAGCAGTACTTC.

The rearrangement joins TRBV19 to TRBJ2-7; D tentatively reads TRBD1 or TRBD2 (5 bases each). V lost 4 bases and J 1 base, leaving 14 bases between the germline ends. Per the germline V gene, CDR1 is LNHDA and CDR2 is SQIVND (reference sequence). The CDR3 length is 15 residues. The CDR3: CASSKERDGSYEQYF. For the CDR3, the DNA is TGTGCCAGTAGTAAGGAACGGGACGGGTCCTACGAGCAGTACTTC.

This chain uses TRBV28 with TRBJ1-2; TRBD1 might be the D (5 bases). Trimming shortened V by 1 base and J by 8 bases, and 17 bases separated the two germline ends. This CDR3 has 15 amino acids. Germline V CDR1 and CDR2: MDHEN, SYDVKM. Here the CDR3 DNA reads TGTGCCAGCAGTTTATCTGCCCTCGGGGGATGGGGCTACACCTTC. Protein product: CASSLSALGGWGYTF.

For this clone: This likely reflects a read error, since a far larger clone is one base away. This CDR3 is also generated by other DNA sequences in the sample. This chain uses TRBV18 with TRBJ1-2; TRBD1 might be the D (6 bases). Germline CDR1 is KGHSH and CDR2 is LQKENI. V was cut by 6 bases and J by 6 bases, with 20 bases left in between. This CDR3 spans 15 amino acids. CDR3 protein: CASSPTAAGENGYTF. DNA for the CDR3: TGTGCCAGCTCCCCCACGGCGGCAGGGGAAAATGGCTACACCTTC.

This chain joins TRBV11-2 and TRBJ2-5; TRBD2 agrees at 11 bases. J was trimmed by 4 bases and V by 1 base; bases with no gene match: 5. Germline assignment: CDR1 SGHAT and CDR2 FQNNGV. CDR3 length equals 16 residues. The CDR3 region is CASSLVAGLAVETQYF. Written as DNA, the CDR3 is TGTGCCAGCAGCTTAGTGGCGGGACTAGCGGTAGAGACCCAGTACTTC.

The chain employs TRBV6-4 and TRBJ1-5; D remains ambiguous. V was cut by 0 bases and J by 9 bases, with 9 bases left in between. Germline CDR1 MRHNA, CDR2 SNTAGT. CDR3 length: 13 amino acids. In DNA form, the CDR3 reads TGTGCCAGCAGTGACTCAGTAGGCATGCCCCAGCATTTT. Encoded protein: CASSDSVGMPQHF.

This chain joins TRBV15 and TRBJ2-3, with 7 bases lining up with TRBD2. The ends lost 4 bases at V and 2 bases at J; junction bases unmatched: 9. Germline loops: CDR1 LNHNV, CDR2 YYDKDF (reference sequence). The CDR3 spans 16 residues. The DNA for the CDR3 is TGTGCCACCAGCACCCGACTAGCCAGTAACACAGATACGCAGTATTTT. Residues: CATSTRLASNTDTQYF. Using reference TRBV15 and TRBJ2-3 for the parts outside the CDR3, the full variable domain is DAMVIQNPRYQVTQFGKPVTLSCSQTLNHNVMYWYQQKSSQAPKLLFHYYDKDFNNEADTPDNFQSRRPNTSFCFLDIRSPGLGDTAMYLCATSTRLASNTDTQYFGPGTRLTVL.

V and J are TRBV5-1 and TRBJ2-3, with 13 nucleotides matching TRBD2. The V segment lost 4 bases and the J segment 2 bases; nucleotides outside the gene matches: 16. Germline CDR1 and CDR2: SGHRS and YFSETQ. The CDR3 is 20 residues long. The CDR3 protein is CASSPLGLAGPKSPTDTQYF. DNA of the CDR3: TGCGCCAGCAGCCCGTTGGGACTAGCGGGACCCAAGTCGCCCACAGATACGCAGTATTTT. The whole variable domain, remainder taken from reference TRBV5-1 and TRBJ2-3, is KAGVTQTPRYLIKTRGQQVTLSCSPISGHRSVSWYQQTPGQGLQFLFEYFSETQRNKGNFPGRFSGRQFSNSRSEMNVSTLELGDSALYLCASSPLGLAGPKSPTDTQYFGPGTRLTVL.

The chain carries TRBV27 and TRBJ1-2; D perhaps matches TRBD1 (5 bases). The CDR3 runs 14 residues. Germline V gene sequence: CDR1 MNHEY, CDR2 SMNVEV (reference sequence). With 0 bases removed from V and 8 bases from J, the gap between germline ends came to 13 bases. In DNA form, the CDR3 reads TGTGCCAGCAGTTTATCGGGTTCAGGGTACGGCTACACCTTC. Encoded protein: CASSLSGSGYGYTF.

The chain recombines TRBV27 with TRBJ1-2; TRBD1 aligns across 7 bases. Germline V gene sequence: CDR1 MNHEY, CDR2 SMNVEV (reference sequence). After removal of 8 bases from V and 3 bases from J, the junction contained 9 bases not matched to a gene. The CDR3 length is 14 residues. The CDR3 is CASRYQGQHYGYTF. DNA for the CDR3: TGTGCCAGCCGATACCAGGGACAGCACTATGGCTACACCTTC.

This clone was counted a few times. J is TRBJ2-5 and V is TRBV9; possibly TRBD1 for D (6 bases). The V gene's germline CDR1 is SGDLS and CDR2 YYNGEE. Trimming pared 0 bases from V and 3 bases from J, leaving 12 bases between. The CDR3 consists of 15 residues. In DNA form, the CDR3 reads TGTGCCAGCAGCGTAGACGGGACAAACGAAGAGACCCAGTACTTC. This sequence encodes CASSVDGTNEETQYF.

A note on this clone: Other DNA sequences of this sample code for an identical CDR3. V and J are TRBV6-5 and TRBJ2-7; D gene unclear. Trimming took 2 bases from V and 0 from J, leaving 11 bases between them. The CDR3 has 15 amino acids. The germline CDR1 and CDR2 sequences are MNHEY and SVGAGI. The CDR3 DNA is TGTGCCAGCAGTTACCCAGACTCAAGCTCCTACGAGCAGTACTTC. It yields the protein CASSYPDSSSYEQYF.

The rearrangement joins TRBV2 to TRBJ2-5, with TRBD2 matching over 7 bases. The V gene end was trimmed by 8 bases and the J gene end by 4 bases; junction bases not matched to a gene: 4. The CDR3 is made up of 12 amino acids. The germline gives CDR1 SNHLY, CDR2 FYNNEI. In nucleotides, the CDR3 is TGTGCCAGCGGAGCGGGGCCAGAGACCCAGTACTTC. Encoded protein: CASGAGPETQYF.

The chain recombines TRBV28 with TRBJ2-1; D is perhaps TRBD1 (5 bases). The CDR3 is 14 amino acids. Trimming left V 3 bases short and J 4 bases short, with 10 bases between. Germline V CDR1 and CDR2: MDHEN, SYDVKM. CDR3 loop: CASSFGREYNEQFF. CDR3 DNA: TGTGCCAGCAGTTTTGGCAGGGAATACAATGAGCAGTTCTTC.

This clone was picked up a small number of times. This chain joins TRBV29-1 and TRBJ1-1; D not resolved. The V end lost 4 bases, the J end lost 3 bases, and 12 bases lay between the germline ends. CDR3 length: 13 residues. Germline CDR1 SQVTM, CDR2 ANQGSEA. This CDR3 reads CSVGDHTDTEAFF. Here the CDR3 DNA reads TGCAGCGTTGGTGACCACACGGACACTGAAGCTTTCTTT.

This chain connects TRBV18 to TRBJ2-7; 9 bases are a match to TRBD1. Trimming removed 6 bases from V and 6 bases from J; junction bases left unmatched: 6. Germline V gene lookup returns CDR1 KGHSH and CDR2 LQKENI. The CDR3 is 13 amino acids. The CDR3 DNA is TGTGCCAGCTCCTTACAGGGGGCGGGCGAGCAGTACTTC. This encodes CASSLQGAGEQYF.

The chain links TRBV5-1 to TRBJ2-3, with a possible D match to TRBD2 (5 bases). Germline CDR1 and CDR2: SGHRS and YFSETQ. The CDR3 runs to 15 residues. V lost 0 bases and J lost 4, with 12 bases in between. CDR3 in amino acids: CASSLAGVVADTQYF. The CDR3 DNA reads TGCGCCAGCAGCTTGGCCGGGGTAGTAGCAGATACGCAGTATTTT.

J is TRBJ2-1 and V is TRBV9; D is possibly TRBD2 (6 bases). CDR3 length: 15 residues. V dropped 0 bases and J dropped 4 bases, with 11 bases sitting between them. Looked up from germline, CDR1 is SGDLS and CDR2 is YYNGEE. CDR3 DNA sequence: TGTGCCAGCAGCGTAGTAGCGGAGCCTTACAATGAGCAGTTCTTC. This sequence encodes CASSVVAEPYNEQFF. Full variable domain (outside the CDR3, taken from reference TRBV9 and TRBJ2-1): DSGVTQTPKHLITATGQRVTLRCSPRSGDLSVYWYQQSLDQGLQFLIQYYNGEERAKGNILERFSAQQFPDLHSELNLSSLELGDSALYFCASSVVAEPYNEQFFGPGTRLTVL.

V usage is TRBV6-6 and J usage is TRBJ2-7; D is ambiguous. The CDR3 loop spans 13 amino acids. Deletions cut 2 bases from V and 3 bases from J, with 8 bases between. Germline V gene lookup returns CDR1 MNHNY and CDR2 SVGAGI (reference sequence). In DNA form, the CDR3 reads TGTGCCAGCAGTTACGGTGGCAGCTACGAGCAGTACTTC. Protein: CASSYGGSYEQYF.

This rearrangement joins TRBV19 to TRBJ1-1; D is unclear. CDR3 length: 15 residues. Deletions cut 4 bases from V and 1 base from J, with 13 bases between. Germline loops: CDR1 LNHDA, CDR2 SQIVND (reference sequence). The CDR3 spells CASSSGFDGNTEAFF. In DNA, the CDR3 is TGTGCCAGTAGTAGCGGCTTCGACGGGAACACTGAAGCTTTCTTT.

CDR3 sequence: CASNPAGGLTYEQYF. The CDR3 region has the DNA TGTGCCAGCAATCCAGCGGGAGGACTGACATACGAGCAGTACTTC. The V gene is TRBV10-3, the J gene TRBJ2-7; 9 nucleotides line up with TRBD2. The CDR3 totals 15 residues. The V gene end was trimmed by 10 bases and the J gene end by 4 bases; junction bases not matched to a gene: 14. CDR1 is ENHRY, CDR2 SYGVKD, per germline.

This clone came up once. Here the CDR3 reads CASSVQYADTQYF. CDR3 coding DNA: TGTGCCAGCAGCGTACAGTACGCAGATACGCAGTATTTT. The rearrangement links TRBV9 to TRBJ2-3; D unresolved. Trimming removed 1 base from V and 4 bases from J, with 7 bases in between. Germline V gene sequence: CDR1 SGDLS, CDR2 YYNGEE. The CDR3 length is 13 residues.

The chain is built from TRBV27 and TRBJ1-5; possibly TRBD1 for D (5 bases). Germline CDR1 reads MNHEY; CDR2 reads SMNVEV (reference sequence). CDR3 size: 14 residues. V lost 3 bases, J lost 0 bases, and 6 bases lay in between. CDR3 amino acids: CASSLTVSNQPQHF. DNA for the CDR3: TGTGCCAGCAGTTTGACAGTTAGCAATCAGCCCCAGCATTTT.

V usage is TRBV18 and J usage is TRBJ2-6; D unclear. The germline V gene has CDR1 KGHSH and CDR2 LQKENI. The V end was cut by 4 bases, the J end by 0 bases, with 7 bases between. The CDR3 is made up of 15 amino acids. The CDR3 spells CASSQTHSGANVLTF. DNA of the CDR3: TGTGCCAGCTCACAAACCCACTCTGGGGCCAACGTCCTGACTTTC.

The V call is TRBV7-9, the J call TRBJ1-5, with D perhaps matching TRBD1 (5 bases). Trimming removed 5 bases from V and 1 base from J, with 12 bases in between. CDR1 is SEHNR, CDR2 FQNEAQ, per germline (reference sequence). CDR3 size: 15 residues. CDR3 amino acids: CASSAGHLSNQPQHF. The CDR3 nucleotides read TGTGCCAGCAGCGCCGGACACCTCAGCAATCAGCCCCAGCATTTT.

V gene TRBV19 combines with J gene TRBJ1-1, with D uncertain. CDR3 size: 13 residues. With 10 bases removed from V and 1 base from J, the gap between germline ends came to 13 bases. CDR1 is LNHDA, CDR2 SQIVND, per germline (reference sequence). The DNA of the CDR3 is TGTGCCACCTCGTCGGCAGGGAACACTGAAGCTTTCTTT. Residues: CATSSAGNTEAFF.